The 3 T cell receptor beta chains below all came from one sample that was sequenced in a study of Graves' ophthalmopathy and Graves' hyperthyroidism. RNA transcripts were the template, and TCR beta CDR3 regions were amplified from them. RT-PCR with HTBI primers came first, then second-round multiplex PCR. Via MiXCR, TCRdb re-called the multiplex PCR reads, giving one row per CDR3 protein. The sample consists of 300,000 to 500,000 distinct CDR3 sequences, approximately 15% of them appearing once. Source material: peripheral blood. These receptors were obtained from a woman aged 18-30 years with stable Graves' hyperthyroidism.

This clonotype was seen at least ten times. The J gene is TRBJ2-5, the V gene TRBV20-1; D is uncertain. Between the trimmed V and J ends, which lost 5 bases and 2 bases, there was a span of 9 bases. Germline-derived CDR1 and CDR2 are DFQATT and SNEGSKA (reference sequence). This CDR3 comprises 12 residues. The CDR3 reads CSAPTTQETQYF. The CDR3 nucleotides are TGCAGTGCTCCTACTACACAAGAGACCCAGTACTTC.

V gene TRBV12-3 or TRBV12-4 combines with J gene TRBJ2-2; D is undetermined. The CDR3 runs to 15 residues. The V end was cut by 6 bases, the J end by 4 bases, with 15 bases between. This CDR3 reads CASSIDRPGTGELFF. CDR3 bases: TGTGCCAGCAGCATTGACCGCCCCGGCACCGGGGAGCTGTTTTTT.

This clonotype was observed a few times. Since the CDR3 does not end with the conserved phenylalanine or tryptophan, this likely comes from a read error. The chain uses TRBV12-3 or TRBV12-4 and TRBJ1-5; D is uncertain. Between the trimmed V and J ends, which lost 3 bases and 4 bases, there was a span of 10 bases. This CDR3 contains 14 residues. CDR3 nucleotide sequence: TGTGCCAGCAGTTTGCCTAGGGATAATCAGCCCCAGCATTCT. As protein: CASSLPRDNQPQHS.